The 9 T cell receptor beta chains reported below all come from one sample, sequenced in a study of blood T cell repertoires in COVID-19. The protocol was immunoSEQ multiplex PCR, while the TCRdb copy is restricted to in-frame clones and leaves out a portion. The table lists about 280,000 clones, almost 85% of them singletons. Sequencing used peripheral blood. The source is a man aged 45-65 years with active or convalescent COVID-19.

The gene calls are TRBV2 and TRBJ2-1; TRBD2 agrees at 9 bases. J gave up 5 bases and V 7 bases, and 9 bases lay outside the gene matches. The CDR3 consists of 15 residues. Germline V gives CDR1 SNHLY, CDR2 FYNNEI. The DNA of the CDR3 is TGTGCCAGCACGCGGGGGGGAGTGGCGCACAATGAGCAGTTCTTC. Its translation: CASTRGGVAHNEQFF.

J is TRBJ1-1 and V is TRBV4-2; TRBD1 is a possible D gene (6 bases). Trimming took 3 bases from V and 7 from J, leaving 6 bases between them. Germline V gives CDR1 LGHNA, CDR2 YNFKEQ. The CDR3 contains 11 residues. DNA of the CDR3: TGTGCCAGCAGCCAGGACAGTGAAGCTTTCTTT. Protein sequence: CASSQDSEAFF.

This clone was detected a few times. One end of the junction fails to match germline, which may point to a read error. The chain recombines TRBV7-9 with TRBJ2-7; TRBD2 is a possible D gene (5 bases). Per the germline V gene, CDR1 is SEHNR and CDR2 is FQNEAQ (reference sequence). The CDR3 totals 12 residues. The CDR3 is CASSSPTDHGVF. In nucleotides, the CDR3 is TGTGCCAGCAGCTCCCCGACGGACCACGGGGTCTTC.

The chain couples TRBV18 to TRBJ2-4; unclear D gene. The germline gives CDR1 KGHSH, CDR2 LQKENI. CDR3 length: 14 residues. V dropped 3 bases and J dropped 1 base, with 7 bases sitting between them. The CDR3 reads CASSPGWAKNIQYF. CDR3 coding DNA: TGTGCCAGCTCACCCGGGTGGGCCAAAAACATTCAGTACTTC.

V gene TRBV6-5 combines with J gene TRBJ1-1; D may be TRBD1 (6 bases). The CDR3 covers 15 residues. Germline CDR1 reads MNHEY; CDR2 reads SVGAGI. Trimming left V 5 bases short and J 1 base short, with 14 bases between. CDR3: CASSPLRGANTEAFF. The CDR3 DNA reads TGTGCCAGCAGTCCTCTCAGGGGAGCGAACACTGAAGCTTTCTTT.

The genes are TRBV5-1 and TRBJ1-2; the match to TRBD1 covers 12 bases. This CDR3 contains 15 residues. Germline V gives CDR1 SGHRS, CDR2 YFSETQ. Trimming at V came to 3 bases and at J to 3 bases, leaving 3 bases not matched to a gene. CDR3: CASSSGTGGYYGYTF. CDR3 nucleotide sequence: TGCGCCAGCAGCTCCGGGACAGGGGGCTACTATGGCTACACCTTC.

CDR3 coding DNA: TGTGCCAGCAGCTTAACGGGAGAGGGCGGGGAGCTGTTTTTT. Its translation is CASSLTGEGGELFF. The chain couples TRBV7-6 to TRBJ2-2, with a weak D call TRBD2 (6 bases). The germline V gene encodes CDR1 SGHVS and CDR2 FNYEAQ. V shed 2 bases and J shed 7 bases, with 11 bases lying between them. CDR3 size: 14 residues.

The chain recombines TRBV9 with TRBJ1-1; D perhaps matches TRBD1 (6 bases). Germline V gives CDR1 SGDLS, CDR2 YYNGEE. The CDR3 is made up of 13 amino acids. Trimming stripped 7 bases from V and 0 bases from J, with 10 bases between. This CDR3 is CASQGIVNTEAFF. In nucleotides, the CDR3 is TGTGCCAGCCAGGGGATTGTGAACACTGAAGCTTTCTTT.

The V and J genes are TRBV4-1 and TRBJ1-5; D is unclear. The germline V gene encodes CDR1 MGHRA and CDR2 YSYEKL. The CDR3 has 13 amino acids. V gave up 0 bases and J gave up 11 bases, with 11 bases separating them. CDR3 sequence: CASSQDLKIAQHF. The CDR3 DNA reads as TGCGCCAGCAGCCAAGATCTAAAGATAGCCCAGCATTTT.